This T cell receptor beta chain came from a study of CD4 and CD8 cells across lung adenocarcinoma regions. TCRdb redid the calling of the PCR reads with MiXCR, one entry per CDR3 protein. This table has over 10,000 distinct CDR3 sequences, roughly 60% appearing once. The patients had localized lung adenocarcinoma, a non-small cell subtype. Germline CDR1 MNHNS, CDR2 SASEGT. J lost 3 bases, V lost 6 bases, and 2 bases had no gene match. The CDR3 loop spans 14 amino acids. The V and J genes are TRBV6-1 and TRBJ2-1; TRBD2 aligns across 10 bases. Sequenced sample: CD8+ T cells from the margin of a lung tumor. The sequence was collected from a female donor with lung adenocarcinoma. The CD4 and CD8 labels of this study may be unreliable. The CDR3 protein is CASRASGSYNEQFF. The CDR3 nucleotides are TGTGCCAGCAGGGCTAGCGGGAGCTACAATGAGCAGTTCTTC.